Here is one T cell receptor beta chain with its context. Ten or more counts support this clonotype. Its specific antigen is unknown. No qualities accompany the bases; no much larger clone lies one base away. The sample originates from a study of T-cell reconstitution after alpha-beta-depleted transplantation in children (dated by TCRdb to the mid-2010s). About the full investigation: The study quantitatively tracked T-cell immune reconstitution after TCRalphabeta/CD19-depleted allogeneic hematopoietic cell transplantation in children using TCR repertoire profiling.

The treatment or condition tag for this specimen amounts to: allogeneic hematopoietic cell transplantation with graft depleted of TCRalphabeta T cells and CD19 B cells. The transplant recipients were children given TCRalphabeta/CD19-depleted allogeneic hematopoietic cell grafts. Broad study findings and their caveats: Over subsequent months, a decline in hyperexpanded clone frequencies was noted, and after one year, T-cell counts and TCRbeta diversity were mostly ascribed to newly produced T cells. In some patients, the high TCRbeta diversity seen at day 60 was put down to recipient T cells and intrathymic progenitors that had survived conditioning. About two months after transplant, the apparently early recovery of alphabetaT-cell counts reportedly depended on just several hundred clones that had expanded rapidly and came from non-depleted graft cells.

Library method: PCR. TCRdb lists the instrument as Illumina HiSeq 2500. TCR libraries were prepared with molecular barcoding, using unique molecular identifiers to normalize TCRbeta repertoire quantification. TCRdb took the public reads, trimmed them with fastp at Q25, ran MiXCR for clone calling and kept in-frame beta chains. Each record represents a unique CDR3 protein, reported with the most common genes and DNA among its rows. The sample table shows about 290,000 distinct CDR3 sequences, and 10% are seen once. About 8% of the sample is taken by the ten largest. As encoded in the germline V gene, CDR1 is SQVTM while CDR2 is ANQGSEA. V has 6 bases trimmed and J has 0 bases trimmed; junction bases matching no gene number 6. The CDR3 goes from the cysteine to the phenylalanine over 14 residues. Solely the CDR3 DNA is kept, with 42 bases framed from the first base.

Here the chain combines TRBV29-1 and TRBJ1-1; 8 central nucleotides agree with TRBD1. The material was PBMCs, obtained before TCRalphabeta/CD19-depleted stem cell transplant. This sequence originates from a boy younger than two with acute myeloid leukemia, due to receive a stem cell transplant. Here the CDR3 is given as CSVDGQGMNTEAFF. The DNA reads as follows: TGCAGCGTAGATGGACAGGGAATGAACACTGAAGCTTTCTTT.